A selection of T cell receptor beta chains follows, all from one sample in a study of T cell responses to AZD1222 COVID-19 vaccine. Measured with immunoSEQ multiplex PCR; TCRdb has only the in-frame clones, and not every one. The sample includes about 150,000 clones, 85% to 90% of them seen just once. Sequencing used peripheral blood, obtained on day 0 of MenACWY control vaccination. All receptors derive from an adult in good health. The CDR3 runs from the conserved cysteine through the conserved F or W. A clone size is listed for some rows: how often the clone was seen (once, few, many), or a class if it is expanded.

>TRBV18|NA|TRBJ1-4
CASSPQGVTNEKLFF
>TRBV10-2|NA|TRBJ2-1
CASNLLLGREQFF
>TRBV10-3|NA|TRBJ1-2
CAIKVPNYGYTF
>TRBV3-1/TRBV3-2|once|TRBJ1-1
CASSKRDGRTEAFF
>TRBV29-1|NA|TRBJ2-3
CSLNRGDTQYF
>TRBV4-1|NA|TRBJ1-2
CASSPRDSQNVGYTF
>TRBV27|NA|TRBJ1-1
CASSFGGRMNTEAFF
>TRBV30|once|TRBJ1-6
CAWTIWDSGSPLHF
>TRBV7-2|NA|TRBJ1-4
CASSSTRRSATNEKLFF
>TRBV27|once|TRBJ1-6
CASRDYNSPLHF
>TRBV3-1/TRBV3-2|NA|TRBJ2-1
CASSLSGGPKEQFF
>TRBV5-4|NA|TRBJ1-2
CASSLEPGRVYGYTF
>TRBV19|once|TRBJ2-2
CASSTNLEAGELFF
>TRBV5-1|NA|TRBJ1-1
CASTEQSNTEAFF
>TRBV6-1|NA|TRBJ1-2
CASSEAGSLGGYTF